The 11 T cell receptor beta chains presented below share a single source sample, sequenced in a study of OX40 agonist ivuxolimab in advanced cancers. Assay: immunoSEQ multiplex PCR; the TCRdb copy retains only in-frame clones and omits some. This sample has roughly 80,000 clones, with 85% found just once. Sample: CD4+ or CD8+ T cells sorted from blood, taken in a trial of the OX40 agonist ivuxolimab. These receptors all come from an adult with an advanced solid tumor such as melanoma, head and neck, liver or kidney cancer.

In DNA form, the CDR3 reads TGCAGCGCTGCAGGGACCTTTAATGAAAAACTGTTTTTT. It codes for CSAAGTFNEKLFF. The chain combines TRBV29-1 with TRBJ1-4, with a tentative D call TRBD1 (5 bases). Trimming left V 7 bases short and J 4 bases short, with 13 bases between. Germline V gene lookup returns CDR1 SQVTM and CDR2 ANQGSEA. The CDR3 spans 13 residues.

This sequence joins TRBV4-1 and TRBJ2-2; 8 bases line up with TRBD2. The germline V gene has CDR1 MGHRA and CDR2 YSYEKL. This CDR3 comprises 13 residues. J lost 9 bases, V lost 5 bases, and 5 bases had no gene match. The CDR3 protein is CASSSGGHRELFF. Written as DNA, the CDR3 is TGCGCCAGCAGCAGCGGGGGACACCGGGAGCTGTTTTTT.

This clone has ten or more counts. This chain links TRBV6-5 with TRBJ2-7; 9 bases map to TRBD1. CDR1 MNHEY and CDR2 SVGAGI come from the germline V gene. With V trimmed by 2 bases and J by 3 bases, 5 bases remained unmatched. The CDR3 has 15 amino acids. CDR3 in amino acids: CASSYSWTGDYEQYF. For the CDR3, the DNA is TGTGCCAGCAGTTACAGCTGGACAGGGGACTACGAGCAGTACTTC.

The chain links TRBV7-3 to TRBJ2-5; the D gene is possibly TRBD1 (6 bases). The CDR3 length is 12 residues. Between the trimmed V and J ends, which lost 1 base and 6 bases, there was a span of 6 bases. CDR1 SGHTA and CDR2 FQGTGA come from the germline V gene. The CDR3 DNA is TGTGCCAGCAGCTTAAGGGGGCAGACCCAGTACTTC. Protein: CASSLRGQTQYF.

The chain carries TRBV6-6 and TRBJ1-5; 10 bases are shared with TRBD1. The V and J ends lost 8 bases and 7 bases, in that order; junction bases with no gene match: 11. The CDR3 consists of 15 residues. From germline, CDR1 is MNHNY and CDR2 SVGAGI (reference sequence). CDR3: CASALTGGGGQPQHF. In DNA form, the CDR3 reads TGTGCCAGCGCCTTGACAGGGGGCGGCGGGCAGCCCCAGCATTTT.

The chain has TRBV18 and TRBJ1-1; D is unclear. The length of the CDR3 is 14 residues. V dropped 3 bases and J dropped 1 base, with 9 bases sitting between them. Per germline, CDR1 KGHSH and CDR2 LQKENI. CDR3 loop: CASSPVTANTEAFF. In nucleotides, the CDR3 is TGTGCCAGCTCACCGGTTACCGCGAACACTGAAGCTTTCTTT.

The J gene is TRBJ2-3, the V gene TRBV7-3; a possible D gene is TRBD2 (5 bases). Looked up from germline, CDR1 is SGHTA and CDR2 is FQGTGA. Trimming pared 1 base from V and 4 bases from J, leaving 15 bases between. The length of the CDR3 is 16 residues. Written as DNA, the CDR3 is TGTGCCAGCAGCTTAAAGAATCTAGCCTCCGCAGATACGCAGTATTTT. It translates to CASSLKNLASADTQYF.

This chain joins TRBV30 and TRBJ2-1; TRBD2 aligns across 7 bases. Germline V lookup: CDR1 GTSNPN, CDR2 SVGIG (reference sequence). After removal of 2 bases from V and 15 bases from J, the junction contained 7 bases not matched to a gene. The CDR3 is made up of 11 amino acids. The CDR3 sequence is CAWSTGLSVFF. Written as DNA, the CDR3 is TGTGCCTGGAGTACGGGACTATCGGTGTTCTTC.

V gene TRBV9 combines with J gene TRBJ1-1, with 7 bases that match TRBD1. Germline V CDR1 and CDR2: SGDLS, YYNGEE. After removal of 0 bases from V and 1 base from J, the junction contained 3 bases not matched to a gene. The CDR3 length is 15 residues. The CDR3: CASSVASGGNTEAFF. CDR3 bases: TGTGCCAGCAGCGTAGCCTCAGGGGGGAACACTGAAGCTTTCTTT.

This chain joins TRBV27 and TRBJ2-2; 10 bases are a match to TRBD1. The CDR3 is 14 residues long. The V gene end was trimmed by 6 bases and the J gene end by 5 bases; junction bases not matched to a gene: 3. Germline assignment: CDR1 MNHEY and CDR2 SMNVEV (reference sequence). CDR3 amino acids: CASRAGQGTGELFF. The CDR3, as DNA: TGTGCCAGCAGGGCGGGACAGGGGACCGGGGAGCTGTTTTTT.

The chain employs TRBV4-1 and TRBJ1-6; D is undetermined. The CDR3 has 16 residues. V gave up 2 bases and J gave up 0 bases, with 8 bases separating them. Per germline, CDR1 MGHRA and CDR2 YSYEKL. The CDR3 bases are TGCGCCAGCAGCCAAACACAGAGCTCCTATAATTCACCCCTCCACTTT. It specifies CASSQTQSSYNSPLHF.